This T cell receptor (beta chain) was identified in a study of blood T cell repertoires in COVID-19 (dated by TCRdb to about 2020). General notes on the study: Samples covering the acute and convalescent phases of COVID-19 were provided by collaborators in the United States, Italy and Spain. Nearly every sample came with metadata listing a de-identified subject ID, COVID-19 status, age in years and sex. A freely available public database, intended as a resource for researchers studying the immune response to SARS-CoV-2, is where the repertoires were released. The material from the prospective study consisted of cDNA or gDNA derived from T cells, B-cell-depleted T cells, or PBMCs. Deeply sampled blood TCRbeta repertoires from subjects exposed to, actively infected with, or recovered from COVID-19 were included in the dataset. Where HLA class I and class II types were available, the types were taken from metadata supplied by the sample provider, not from assay-based typing. Samples came from the ongoing ImmuneRACE study (first 160 participants) plus 1,254 subjects from 6 global collaborators.

TCRbeta CDR3 regions were amplified from genomic DNA using the immunoSEQ Assay, a bias-controlled multiplex PCR. From the authors' description of their analysis: The number of nucleated cells in each sample was estimated from the amplification of reference gene primers within the assay. Sequence reads were collapsed and filtered to measure the absolute abundance of every unique TCRbeta CDR3 rearrangement. For each sample, productive Simpson clonality was calculated as the square root of Simpson's diversity index across productive rearrangements. This is the immuneACCESS table as TCRdb keeps it, with only in-frame sequences that have V and J called. A part of the clones is gone; compared with another copy, unresolved V genes explain less than half, and the rest is unexplained. That table furnishes V, J and clone size, whereas the DNA furnished D and trimming. The sample table contains hundreds of thousands of clones; only one count was recorded for 65% to 90% of them. Approximately 4% of the sample is in the top ten clones.

At the junction V is shortened by 1 base and J by 6 bases, with 17 bases in between. Taken from the germline V gene, the CDR1 and CDR2 loops are SGDLS and YYNGEE. Including the terminal cysteine and phenylalanine, the CDR3 comprises 15 residues. The CDR3 DNA has 45 bases and is translated from base 1. Only one count was recorded for this clone. The antigen this receptor binds is unknown. Within one base of it there is no much larger clone, and no base qualities were kept. Participants in the prospective study were aged roughly 18 to 100 years, lived in 20 to 30 United States geographic areas, and enrolled through a virtual design. To assign participants to cohorts, the prospective study relied on clinical history that participants themselves reported in a screening survey and a study questionnaire. Exposed participants had been in contact, within 2 weeks of entering the study, with a person who had a PCR-confirmed or clinician-diagnosed case of COVID-19. Each participant in the prospective study had whole blood, serum and a nasopharyngeal or oropharyngeal swab collected by mobile phlebotomists. Prospective study participants could optionally give additional blood draws and questionnaires over an approximately two-month period. Prospective study blood samples were shipped either frozen or at room temperature before DNA extraction.

Beyond this particular receptor, the publication reports: The amount of clinical and demographic metadata varied by source and participant and was provided uncurated.

Specimen: PBMCs or T cells enriched from blood (not recorded which). In this chain, TRBV9 is recombined with TRBJ2-7; 5 matching bases give a weak D call of TRBD2. This TCR derives from a woman aged 25 to 39 who had been exposed to COVID-19. The sequenced DNA: TGTGCCAGCAGCGTACTGCGGGTCGACATTTGCGAGCAGTACTTC. Translated, this gives CASSVLRVDICEQYF.